The 14 T cell receptor beta chains reported below all come from one sample, sequenced in a study of T cells in Graves' hyperthyroidism and ophthalmopathy. Amplification of TCR beta CDR3 regions used RNA as the template. RT-PCR in the first round (using the HTBI primer set) targeted the TCR CDR3. TCRdb re-derived calls from the multiplex PCR reads in MiXCR, one entry per CDR3 protein. The repertoire consists of about 300,000 distinct CDR3 sequences, with roughly 15% occurring once and the leading ten covering approximately 7.8%. Input material: blood. These receptors came from a woman under 40 with Graves' hyperthyroidism that later progressed to Graves' ophthalmopathy.

This clonotype was detected many times. The rearrangement joins TRBV10-3 to TRBJ1-1, with D hard to call. The CDR3 runs to 13 residues. Germline CDR1 and CDR2: ENHRY and SYGVKD. V dropped 6 bases and J dropped 1 base, with 9 bases sitting between them. The CDR3 coding sequence is TGTGCCATCAGCTACGGGAGGAACACTGAAGCTTTCTTT. It specifies CAISYGRNTEAFF.

This clonotype was counted ten times or more. V usage is TRBV20-1 and J usage is TRBJ2-1; 13 nucleotides line up with TRBD2. Germline V gene lookup returns CDR1 DFQATT and CDR2 SNEGSKA (reference sequence). The CDR3 covers 15 residues. Germline trimming cut 1 base from V and 8 bases from J; bases unmatched to any gene: 5. As DNA, the CDR3 is TGCAGTGCTAGAGGTAGGACTAGCGGGAGAGATGAGCAGTTCTTC. Translated: CSARGRTSGRDEQFF.

This clonotype was counted many times. The chain links TRBV6-1 to TRBJ2-3, with 8 nucleotides matching TRBD2. The CDR3 consists of 16 residues. V lost 11 bases and J lost 4; bases outside the gene matches: 17. CDR1 MNHNS and CDR2 SASEGT come from the germline V gene. The CDR3 here is CALRGGTRMVSDTQYF. CDR3 coding DNA: TGTGCCTTGAGGGGGGGGACTAGAATGGTATCAGATACGCAGTATTTT.

This sequence joins TRBV4-2 and TRBJ1-3; D is ambiguous. Germline V gene data show CDR1 as LGHNA and CDR2 as YNFKEQ. The V and J ends lost 0 bases and 2 bases respectively, with 8 bases between them. This CDR3 region has 15 residues. CDR3 loop: CASSQEGWTGNTIYF. CDR3 DNA: TGTGCCAGCAGCCAAGAAGGGTGGACTGGAAACACCATATATTTT.

This rearrangement joins TRBV27 to TRBJ1-2; D is ambiguous. CDR3 size: 15 residues. V lost 3 bases and J lost 4, with 15 bases in between. In germline, CDR1 is MNHEY, CDR2 SMNVEV (reference sequence). DNA of the CDR3: TGTGCCAGCAGTTTGTCGGCACGCTTAGGCTATGGCTACACCTTC. This encodes CASSLSARLGYGYTF.

The sample holds a few counts of this clonotype. The V gene is TRBV4-2, the J gene TRBJ1-4; no definite D call. V lost 4 bases and J 0 bases, leaving 9 bases between the germline ends. Germline V gene sequence: CDR1 LGHNA, CDR2 YNFKEQ. The CDR3 contains 15 residues. The CDR3 bases are TGTGCCAGCAGCCCTTCAGCTACAACTAATGAAAAACTGTTTTTT. This encodes CASSPSATTNEKLFF.

This clonotype was detected many times. The chain couples TRBV3-1 to TRBJ2-5; 8 bases match TRBD2. CDR1 LGHDT and CDR2 YNNKEL come from the germline V gene (reference sequence). This CDR3 comprises 17 residues. The V and J ends lost 1 base and 5 bases, in that order; junction bases with no gene match: 12. In DNA form, the CDR3 reads TGTGCCAGCAGCCAAGGAGGATCGCGGGAGGCCCCGGAGACCCAGTACTTC. Translation gives CASSQGGSREAPETQYF.

The chain has TRBV27 and TRBJ2-7; 8 bases agree with TRBD2. Germline assignment: CDR1 MNHEY and CDR2 SMNVEV (reference sequence). This CDR3 has 16 amino acids. With V trimmed by 5 bases and J by 2 bases, 11 bases remained unmatched. The CDR3 nucleotides read TGTGCCAGCAGTGTGATAGCGGGACGGAGCCCCTACGAGCAGTACTTC. Translation gives CASSVIAGRSPYEQYF.

This chain connects TRBV19 to TRBJ2-5; TRBD2 matches 7 bases. J gave up 9 bases and V 11 bases, and 18 bases lay outside the gene matches. The CDR3 is made up of 14 amino acids. CDR1 LNHDA and CDR2 SQIVND come from the germline V gene (reference sequence). CDR3 sequence: CARREEGQGMPQYF. The DNA of the CDR3 is TGTGCCCGTCGGGAGGAGGGGCAAGGGATGCCCCAGTACTTC.

This clonotype occurred many times. The chain recombines TRBV7-2 with TRBJ2-5; tentatively, D is TRBD2 (6 bases). The germline V gene encodes CDR1 SGHTA and CDR2 FQGNSA. V was shortened by 0 bases and J by 5 bases, with 13 bases between the two germline ends. The CDR3 runs 15 residues. DNA for the CDR3: TGTGCCAGCAGCTTAGCGAAAGTCGGAGGGGAGACCCAGTACTTC. Its protein product is CASSLAKVGGETQYF. Using reference TRBV7-2 and TRBJ2-5 for the parts outside the CDR3, the full variable domain is GAGVSQSPSNKVTEKGKDVELRCDPISGHTALYWYRQSLGQGLEFLIYFQGNSAPDKSGLPSDRFSAERTGGSVSTLTIQRTQQEDSAVYLCASSLAKVGGETQYFGPGTRLLVL.

This clonotype was counted only a few times. The gene calls are TRBV6-2 or TRBV6-3 and TRBJ2-1; D is unresolved. The length of the CDR3 is 12 residues. Trimming cost V 0 bases and J 7 bases, with 4 bases left between them. Germline V gene data show CDR1 as MNHEY and CDR2 as SVGEGT. The CDR3 region has the DNA TGTGCCAGCAGTTACTCTCTGAATGAGCAGTTCTTC. This translates into CASSYSLNEQFF.

The chain is built from TRBV5-1 and TRBJ1-2; TRBD1 agrees at 11 bases. V was pared by 4 bases and J by 8 bases, with 10 bases of the junction left unmatched. Looked up from germline, CDR1 is SGHRS and CDR2 is YFSETQ. The length of the CDR3 is 15 residues. The CDR3 nucleotides read TGCGCCAGCAGCGCATACGCCGGGACAGGGGGAGGCTACACCTTC. Its protein product is CASSAYAGTGGGYTF.

The table lists this clonotype with many counts. V usage is TRBV18 and J usage is TRBJ1-5, with D maybe TRBD1 (6 bases). This CDR3 comprises 13 residues. Trimming removed 4 bases from V and 4 bases from J, with 8 bases in between. The germline CDR1 and CDR2 sequences are KGHSH and LQKENI. The DNA of the CDR3 is TGTGCCAGCTCACGGACAGAAAATCAGCCCCAGCATTTT. This codes for CASSRTENQPQHF.

This clonotype has a count of ten or more. V and J are TRBV28 and TRBJ1-2, with 7 bases identical to TRBD1. Germline V gene lookup returns CDR1 MDHEN and CDR2 SYDVKM. The CDR3 length is 14 residues. V trimming: 4 bases; J trimming: 3 bases; junction bases outside the gene matches: 5. The CDR3 loop is CASSYPQGDYGYTF. The CDR3 region has the DNA TGTGCCAGCAGTTATCCCCAGGGGGACTATGGCTACACCTTC.